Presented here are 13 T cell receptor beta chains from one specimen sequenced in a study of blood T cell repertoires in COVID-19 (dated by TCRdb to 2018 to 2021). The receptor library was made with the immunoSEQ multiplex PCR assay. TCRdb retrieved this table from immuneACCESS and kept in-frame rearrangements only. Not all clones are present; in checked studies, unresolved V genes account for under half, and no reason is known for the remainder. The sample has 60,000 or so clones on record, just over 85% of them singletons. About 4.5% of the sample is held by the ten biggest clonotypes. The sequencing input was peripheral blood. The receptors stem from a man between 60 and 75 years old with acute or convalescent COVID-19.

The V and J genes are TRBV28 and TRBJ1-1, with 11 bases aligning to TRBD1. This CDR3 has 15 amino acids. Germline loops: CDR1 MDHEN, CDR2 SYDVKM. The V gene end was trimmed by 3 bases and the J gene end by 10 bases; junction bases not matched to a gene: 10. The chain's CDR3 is CASSFGTGGQRGAFF. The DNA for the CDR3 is TGTGCCAGCAGTTTTGGGACAGGGGGACAACGTGGAGCTTTCTTT.

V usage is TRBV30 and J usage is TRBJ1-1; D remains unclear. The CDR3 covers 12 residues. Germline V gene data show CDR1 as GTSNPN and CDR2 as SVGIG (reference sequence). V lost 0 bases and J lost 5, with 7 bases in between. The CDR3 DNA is TGTGCCTGGAGTGTATCCAGTACTGAAGCTTTCTTT. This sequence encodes CAWSVSSTEAFF.

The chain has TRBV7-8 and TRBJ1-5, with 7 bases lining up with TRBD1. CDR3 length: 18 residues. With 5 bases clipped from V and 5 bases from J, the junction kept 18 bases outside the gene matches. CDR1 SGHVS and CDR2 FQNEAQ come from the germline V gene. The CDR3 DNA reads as TGTGCCAGCAGCCAAATCCTAGGTCTGGGACAGTCTGATCAGCCCCAGCATTTT. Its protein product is CASSQILGLGQSDQPQHF.

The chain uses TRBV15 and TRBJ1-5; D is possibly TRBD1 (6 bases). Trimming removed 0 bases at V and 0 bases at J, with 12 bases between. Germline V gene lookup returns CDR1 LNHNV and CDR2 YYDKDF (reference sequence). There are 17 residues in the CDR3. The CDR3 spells CATSRDHRAYSNQPQHF. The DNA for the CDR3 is TGTGCCACCAGCAGAGATCACAGGGCATATAGCAATCAGCCCCAGCATTTT.

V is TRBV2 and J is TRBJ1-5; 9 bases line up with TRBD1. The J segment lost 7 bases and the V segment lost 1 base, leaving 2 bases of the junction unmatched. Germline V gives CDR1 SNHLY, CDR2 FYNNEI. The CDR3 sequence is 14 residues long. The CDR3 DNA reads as TGTGCCAGCAGTGAAGGACAGGGGGAACAGCCCCAGCATTTT. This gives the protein CASSEGQGEQPQHF.

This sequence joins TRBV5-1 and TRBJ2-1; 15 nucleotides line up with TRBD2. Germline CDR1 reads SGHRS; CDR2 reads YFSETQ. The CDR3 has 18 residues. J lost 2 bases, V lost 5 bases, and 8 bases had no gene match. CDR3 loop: CASSRGTSGRSAYNEQFF. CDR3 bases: TGCGCCAGCAGTCGTGGGACTAGCGGGAGGTCCGCCTACAATGAGCAGTTCTTC.

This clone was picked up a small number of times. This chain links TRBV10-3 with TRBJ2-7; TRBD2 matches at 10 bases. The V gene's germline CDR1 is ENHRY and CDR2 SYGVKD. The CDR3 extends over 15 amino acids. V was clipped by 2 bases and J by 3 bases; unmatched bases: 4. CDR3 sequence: CAISESSGRFYEQYF. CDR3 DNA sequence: TGTGCCATCAGTGAGAGTAGCGGGAGGTTCTACGAGCAGTACTTC.

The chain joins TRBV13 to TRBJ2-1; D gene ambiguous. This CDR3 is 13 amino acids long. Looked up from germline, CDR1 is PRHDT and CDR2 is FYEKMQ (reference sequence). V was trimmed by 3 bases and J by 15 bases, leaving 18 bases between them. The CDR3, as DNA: TGTGCCAGCAGCTTGGGCCCCAGAGCCTCCCGGTTCTTC. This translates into CASSLGPRASRFF.

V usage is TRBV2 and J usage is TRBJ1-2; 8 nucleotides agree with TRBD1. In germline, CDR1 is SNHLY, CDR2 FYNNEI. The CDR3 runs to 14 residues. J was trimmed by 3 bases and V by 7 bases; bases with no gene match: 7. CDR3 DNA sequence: TGTGCCAGCAAAGGACAGGGTCATCACTATGGCTACACCTTC. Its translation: CASKGQGHHYGYTF.

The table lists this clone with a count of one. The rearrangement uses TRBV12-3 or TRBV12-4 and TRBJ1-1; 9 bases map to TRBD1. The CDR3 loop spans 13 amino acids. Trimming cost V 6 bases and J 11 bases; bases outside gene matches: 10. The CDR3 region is CASRTGQGRGAFF. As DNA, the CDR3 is TGTGCCAGCAGAACGGGACAGGGTCGAGGGGCTTTCTTT.

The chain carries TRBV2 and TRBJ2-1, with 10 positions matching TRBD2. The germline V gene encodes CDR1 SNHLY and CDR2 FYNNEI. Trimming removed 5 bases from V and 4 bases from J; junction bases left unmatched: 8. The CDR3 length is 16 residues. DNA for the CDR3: TGTGCCAGCAGTTACCCGGGACTAGCGAAATACAATGAGCAGTTCTTC. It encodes CASSYPGLAKYNEQFF.

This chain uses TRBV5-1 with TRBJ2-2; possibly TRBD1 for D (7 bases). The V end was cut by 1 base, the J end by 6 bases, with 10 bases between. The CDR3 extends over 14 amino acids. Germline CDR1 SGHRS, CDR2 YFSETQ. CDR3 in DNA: TGCGCCAGCAGCTTGTCCAGGGGGGCCGGGGAGCTGTTTTTT. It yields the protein CASSLSRGAGELFF.

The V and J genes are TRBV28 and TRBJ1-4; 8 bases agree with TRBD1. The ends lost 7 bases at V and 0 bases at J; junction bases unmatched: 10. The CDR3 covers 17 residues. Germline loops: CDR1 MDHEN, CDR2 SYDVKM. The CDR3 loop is CASTSPGGAATNEKLFF. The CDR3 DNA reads TGTGCCAGCACCTCCCCAGGGGGCGCGGCAACTAATGAAAAACTGTTTTTT.